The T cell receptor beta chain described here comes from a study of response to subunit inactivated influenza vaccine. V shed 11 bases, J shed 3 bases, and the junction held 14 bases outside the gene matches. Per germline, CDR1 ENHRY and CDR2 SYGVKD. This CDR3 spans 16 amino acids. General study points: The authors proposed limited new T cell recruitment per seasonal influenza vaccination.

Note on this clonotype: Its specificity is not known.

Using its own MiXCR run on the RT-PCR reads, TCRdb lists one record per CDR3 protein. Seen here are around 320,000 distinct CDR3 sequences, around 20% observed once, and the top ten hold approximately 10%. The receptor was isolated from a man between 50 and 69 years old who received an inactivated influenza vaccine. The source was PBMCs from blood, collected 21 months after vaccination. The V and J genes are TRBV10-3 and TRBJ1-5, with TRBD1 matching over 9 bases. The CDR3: CAAKDPGQGPNQPQHF. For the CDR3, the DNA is TGTGCCGCCAAAGATCCGGGACAGGGCCCCAATCAGCCCCAGCATTTT.